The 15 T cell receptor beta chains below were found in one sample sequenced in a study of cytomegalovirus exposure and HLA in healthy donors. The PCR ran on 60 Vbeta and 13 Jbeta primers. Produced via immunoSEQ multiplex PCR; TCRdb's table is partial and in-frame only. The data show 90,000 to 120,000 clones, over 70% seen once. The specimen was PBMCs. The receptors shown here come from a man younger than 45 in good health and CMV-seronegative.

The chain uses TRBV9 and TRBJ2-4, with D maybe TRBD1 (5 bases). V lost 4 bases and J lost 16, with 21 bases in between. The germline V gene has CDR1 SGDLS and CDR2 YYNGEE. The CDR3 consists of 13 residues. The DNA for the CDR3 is TGTGCCAGCAGCCCTCATTGGGGCTCCCCCGGATACTTC. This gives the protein CASSPHWGSPGYF.

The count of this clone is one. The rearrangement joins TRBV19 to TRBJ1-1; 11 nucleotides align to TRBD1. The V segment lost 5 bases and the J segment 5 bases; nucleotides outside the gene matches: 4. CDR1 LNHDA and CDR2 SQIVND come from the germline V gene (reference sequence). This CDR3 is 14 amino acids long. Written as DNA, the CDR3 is TGTGCCAGTAGTTCGGACAGGGGGCGAACTGAAGCTTTCTTT. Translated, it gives CASSSDRGRTEAFF.

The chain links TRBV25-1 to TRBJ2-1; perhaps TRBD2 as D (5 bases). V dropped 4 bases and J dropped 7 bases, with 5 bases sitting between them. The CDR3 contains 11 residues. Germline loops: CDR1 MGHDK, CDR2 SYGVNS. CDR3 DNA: TGTGCCAGCAGTGCGGGAAATGAGCAGTTCTTC. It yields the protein CASSAGNEQFF.

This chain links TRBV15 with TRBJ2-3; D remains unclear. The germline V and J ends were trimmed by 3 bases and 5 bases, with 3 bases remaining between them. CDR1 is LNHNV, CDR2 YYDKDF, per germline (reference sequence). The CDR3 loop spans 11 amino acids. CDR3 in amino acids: CATSRRDTQYF. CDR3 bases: TGTGCCACCAGCAGGAGAGATACGCAGTATTTT.

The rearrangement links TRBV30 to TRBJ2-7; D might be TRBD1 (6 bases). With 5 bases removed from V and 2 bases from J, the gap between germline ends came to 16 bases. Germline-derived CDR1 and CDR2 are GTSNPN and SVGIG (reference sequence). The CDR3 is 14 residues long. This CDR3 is CAWARGAGAYEQYF. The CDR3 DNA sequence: TGTGCCTGGGCCAGGGGCGCCGGGGCCTACGAGCAGTACTTC.

CDR3 sequence reads: CSVRGEYGYTF. The CDR3 bases are TGCAGCGTCAGGGGCGAATATGGCTACACCTTC. The genes are TRBV29-1 and TRBJ1-2; possible D gene TRBD1, 6 bases. The CDR3 spans 11 residues. The germline V and J ends were trimmed by 6 bases and 5 bases, with 10 bases remaining between them. Germline V gene sequence: CDR1 SQVTM, CDR2 ANQGSEA.

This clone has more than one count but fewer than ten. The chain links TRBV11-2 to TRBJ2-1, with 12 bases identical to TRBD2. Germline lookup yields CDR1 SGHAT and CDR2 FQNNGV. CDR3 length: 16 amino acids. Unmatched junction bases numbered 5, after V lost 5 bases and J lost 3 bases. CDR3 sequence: CASSDPLAGGYNEQFF. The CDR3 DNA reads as TGTGCCAGCAGCGACCCACTAGCGGGGGGCTACAATGAGCAGTTCTTC.

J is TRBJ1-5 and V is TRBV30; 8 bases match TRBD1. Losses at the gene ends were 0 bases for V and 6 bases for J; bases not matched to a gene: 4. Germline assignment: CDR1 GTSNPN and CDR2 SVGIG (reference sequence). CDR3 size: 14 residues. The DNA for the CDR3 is TGTGCCTGGAGTGTACCAGGGGGCAGTCAGCCCCAGCATTTT. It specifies CAWSVPGGSQPQHF.

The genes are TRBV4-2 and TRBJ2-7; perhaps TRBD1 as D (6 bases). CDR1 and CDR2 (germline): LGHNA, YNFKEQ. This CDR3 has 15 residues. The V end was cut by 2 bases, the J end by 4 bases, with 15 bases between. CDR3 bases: TGTGCCAGCAGCCAAACCCGGGACACACGGTACGAGCAGTACTTC. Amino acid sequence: CASSQTRDTRYEQYF.

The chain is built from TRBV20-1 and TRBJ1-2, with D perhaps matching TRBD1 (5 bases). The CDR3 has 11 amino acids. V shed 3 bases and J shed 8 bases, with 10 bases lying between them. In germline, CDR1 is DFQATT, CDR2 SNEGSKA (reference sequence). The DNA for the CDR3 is TGCAGTGCTAGGACAGCCCGGGGCTACACCTTC. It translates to CSARTARGYTF.

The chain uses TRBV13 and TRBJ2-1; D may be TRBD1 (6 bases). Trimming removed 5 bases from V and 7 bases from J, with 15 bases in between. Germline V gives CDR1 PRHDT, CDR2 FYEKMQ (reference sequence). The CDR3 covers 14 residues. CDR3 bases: TGTGCCAGCAGCCCCGGGACATATCAAAATGAGCAGTTCTTC. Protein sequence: CASSPGTYQNEQFF.

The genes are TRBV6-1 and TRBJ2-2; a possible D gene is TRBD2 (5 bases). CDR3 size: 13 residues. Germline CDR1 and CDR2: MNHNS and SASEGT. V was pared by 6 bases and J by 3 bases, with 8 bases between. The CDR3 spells CASRTKDTGELFF. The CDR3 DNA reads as TGTGCCAGCAGGACTAAGGACACCGGGGAGCTGTTTTTT.

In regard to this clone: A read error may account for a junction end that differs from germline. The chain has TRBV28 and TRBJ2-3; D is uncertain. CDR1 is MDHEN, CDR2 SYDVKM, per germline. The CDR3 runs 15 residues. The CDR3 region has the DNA TGTGCCAGCAGTTTGATGGGTGCAGGCACGGATACGCAGTATTTT. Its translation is CASSLMGAGTDTQYF. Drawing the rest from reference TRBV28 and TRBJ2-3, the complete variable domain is DVKVTQSSRYLVKRTGEKVFLECVQDMDHENMFWYRQDPGLGLRLIYFSYDVKMKEKGDIPEGYSVSREKKERFSLILESASTNQTSMYLCASSLMGAGTDTQYFGPGTRLTVL.

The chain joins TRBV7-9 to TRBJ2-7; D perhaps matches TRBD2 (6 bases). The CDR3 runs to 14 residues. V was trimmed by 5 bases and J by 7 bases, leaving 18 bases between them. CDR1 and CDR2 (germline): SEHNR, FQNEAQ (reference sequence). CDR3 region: CASSLDQARGEQYF. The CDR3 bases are TGTGCCAGCAGCCTGGATCAAGCACGGGGGGAGCAGTACTTC.

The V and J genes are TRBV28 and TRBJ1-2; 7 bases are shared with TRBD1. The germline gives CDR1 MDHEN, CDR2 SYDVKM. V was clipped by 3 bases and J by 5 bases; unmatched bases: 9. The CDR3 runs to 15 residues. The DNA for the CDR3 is TGTGCCAGCAGTTTCCGAGACAGGGTGTATTATGGCTACACCTTC. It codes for CASSFRDRVYYGYTF.